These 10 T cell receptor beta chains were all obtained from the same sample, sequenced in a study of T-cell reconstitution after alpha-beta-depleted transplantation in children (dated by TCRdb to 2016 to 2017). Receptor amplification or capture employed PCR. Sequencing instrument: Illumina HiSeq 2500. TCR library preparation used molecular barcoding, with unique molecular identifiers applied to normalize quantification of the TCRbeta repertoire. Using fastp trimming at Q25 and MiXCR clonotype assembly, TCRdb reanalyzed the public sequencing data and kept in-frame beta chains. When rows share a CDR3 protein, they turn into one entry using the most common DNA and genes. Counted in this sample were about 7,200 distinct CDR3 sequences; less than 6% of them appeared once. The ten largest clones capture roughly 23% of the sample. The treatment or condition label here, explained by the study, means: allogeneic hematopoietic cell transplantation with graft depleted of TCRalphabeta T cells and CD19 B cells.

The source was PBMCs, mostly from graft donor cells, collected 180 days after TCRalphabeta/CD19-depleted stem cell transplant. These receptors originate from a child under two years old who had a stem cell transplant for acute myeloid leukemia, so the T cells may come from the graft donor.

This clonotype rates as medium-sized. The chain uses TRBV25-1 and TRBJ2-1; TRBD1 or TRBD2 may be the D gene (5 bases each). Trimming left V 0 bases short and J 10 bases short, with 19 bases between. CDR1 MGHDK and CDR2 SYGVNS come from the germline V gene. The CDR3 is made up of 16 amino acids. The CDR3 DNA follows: TGTGCCAGCAGTGAATATGGGGGAGTAGGTTCCGGGGAGCAGTTCTTC. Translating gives CASSEYGGVGSGEQFF.

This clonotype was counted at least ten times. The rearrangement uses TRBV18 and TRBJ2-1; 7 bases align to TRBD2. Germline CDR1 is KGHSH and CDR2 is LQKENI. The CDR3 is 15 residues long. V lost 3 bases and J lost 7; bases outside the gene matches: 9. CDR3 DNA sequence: TGTGCCAGCTCACCTATGGGCGGGAGTGGTAATGAGCAGTTCTTC. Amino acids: CASSPMGGSGNEQFF.

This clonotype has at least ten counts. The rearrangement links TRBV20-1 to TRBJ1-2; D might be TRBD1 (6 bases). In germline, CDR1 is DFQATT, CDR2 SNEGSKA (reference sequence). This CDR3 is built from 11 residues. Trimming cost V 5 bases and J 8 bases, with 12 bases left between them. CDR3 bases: TGCAGTGCTTCCGGGACACTCGGCTACACCTTC. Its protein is CSASGTLGYTF.

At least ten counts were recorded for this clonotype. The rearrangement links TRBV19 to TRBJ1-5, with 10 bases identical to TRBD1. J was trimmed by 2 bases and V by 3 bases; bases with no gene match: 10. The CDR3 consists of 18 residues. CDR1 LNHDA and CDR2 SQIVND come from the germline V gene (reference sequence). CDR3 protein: CASSIRDRGRDGNQPQHF. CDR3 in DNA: TGTGCCAGTAGTATTCGAGACAGGGGGCGCGATGGCAATCAGCCCCAGCATTTT. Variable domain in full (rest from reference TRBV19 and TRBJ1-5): DGGITQSPKYLFRKEGQNVTLSCEQNLNHDAMYWYRQDPGQGLRLIYYSQIVNDFQKGDIAEGYSVSREKKESFPLTVTSAQKNPTAFYLCASSIRDRGRDGNQPQHFGDGTRLSIL.

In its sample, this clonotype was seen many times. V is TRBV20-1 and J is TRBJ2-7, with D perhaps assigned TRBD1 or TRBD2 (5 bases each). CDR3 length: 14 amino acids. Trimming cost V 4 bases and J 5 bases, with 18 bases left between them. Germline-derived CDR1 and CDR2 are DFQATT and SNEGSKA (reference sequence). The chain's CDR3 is CSAMRDPRKNEQYF. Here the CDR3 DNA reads TGCAGTGCTATGAGGGACCCAAGGAAAAACGAGCAGTACTTC.

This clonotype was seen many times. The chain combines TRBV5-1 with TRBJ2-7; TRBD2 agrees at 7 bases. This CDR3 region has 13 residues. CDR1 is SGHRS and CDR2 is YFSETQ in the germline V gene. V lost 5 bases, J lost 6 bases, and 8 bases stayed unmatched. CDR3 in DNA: TGCGCCAGCAGTGAAAGCGGGGAGCGCGAGCAGTACTTC. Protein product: CASSESGEREQYF.

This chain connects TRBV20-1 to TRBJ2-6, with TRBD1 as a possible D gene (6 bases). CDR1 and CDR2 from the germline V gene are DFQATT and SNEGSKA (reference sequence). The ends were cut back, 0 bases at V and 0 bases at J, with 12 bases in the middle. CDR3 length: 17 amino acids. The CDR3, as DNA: TGCAGTGCTAGAGATGGGGGCAGCAGCTCTGGGGCCAACGTCCTGACTTTC. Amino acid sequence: CSARDGGSSSGANVLTF.

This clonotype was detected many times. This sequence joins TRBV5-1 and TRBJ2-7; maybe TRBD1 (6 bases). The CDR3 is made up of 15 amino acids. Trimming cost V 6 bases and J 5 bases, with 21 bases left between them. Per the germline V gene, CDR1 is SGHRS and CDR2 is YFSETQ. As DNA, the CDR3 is TGCGCCAGCACCTTCCGGGACACCAGATCAGACGAGCAGTACTTC. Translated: CASTFRDTRSDEQYF.

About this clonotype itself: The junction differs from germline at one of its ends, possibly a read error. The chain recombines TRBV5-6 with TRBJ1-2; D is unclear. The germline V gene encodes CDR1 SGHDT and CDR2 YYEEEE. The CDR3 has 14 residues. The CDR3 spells CAISLGPKTYGYTF. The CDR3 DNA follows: TGTGCCATCAGCCTCGGGCCTAAAACCTATGGCTACACCTTC.

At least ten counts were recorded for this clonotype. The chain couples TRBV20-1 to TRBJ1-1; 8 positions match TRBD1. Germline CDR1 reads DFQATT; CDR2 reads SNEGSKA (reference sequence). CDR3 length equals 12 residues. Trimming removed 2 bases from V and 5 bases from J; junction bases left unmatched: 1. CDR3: CSARRTGTEAFF. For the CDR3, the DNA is TGCAGTGCTAGAAGGACAGGGACTGAAGCTTTCTTT.